The sequence of this T cell receptor (beta chain) was determined in a study of T cells in Graves' hyperthyroidism and ophthalmopathy. V was trimmed by 3 bases and J by 5 bases, leaving 13 bases between them. Germline-derived CDR1 and CDR2 are SQVTM and ANQGSEA. CDR3 size: 13 residues. Worth noting for this clonotype: The antigen remains unidentified.

Points from the study as a whole: In the blood, most expanded thyroid clonotypes above 0.001 appeared as well.

Researchers amplified the TCR beta CDR3 regions from RNA transcripts. The TCR CDR3 was amplified in a first-round RT-PCR using the HTBI primer set. Using its own MiXCR run on the multiplex PCR reads, TCRdb lists one record per CDR3 protein. Found here are just under 750,000 distinct CDR3 sequences, about 35% of them singletons; the top ten hold around 32%. Sequenced input: blood. The clonotype was recovered from a middle-aged woman with Graves' hyperthyroidism. The chain is built from TRBV29-1 and TRBJ1-2, with D perhaps matching TRBD1 (6 bases). This CDR3 reads CSVDLADRYGYTF. In DNA, the CDR3 is TGCAGCGTTGATCTGGCGGACAGATATGGCTACACCTTC.